The source of this TCR beta chain is a study of Graves' ophthalmopathy and Graves' hyperthyroidism (dated by TCRdb to between 2018 and 2020). Study-level background: Peripheral blood was collected before any treatment was given, at the time of initial diagnosis. The study used TCR beta repertoire signatures to distinguish Graves' ophthalmopathy from Graves' hyperthyroidism and to predict progression to ophthalmopathy. In total, around 140 blood samples were TCR-sequenced: 43 ophthalmopathy, some 75 hyperthyroidism and about 17 hyperthyroidism-to-ophthalmopathy patients. A discovery set of more than 90 patients (around 44 ophthalmopathy, under 65 stable hyperthyroidism) was enrolled to explore V-J signatures distinguishing ophthalmopathy from hyperthyroidism. For independent validation, a separate cohort was made up of approximately 19 hyperthyroidism patients plus 17 patients who later progressed from hyperthyroidism to ophthalmopathy. In five to seven hyperthyroidism patients, the T-cell repertoire of thyroid tissue was compared with the T-cell repertoire of blood. Following sampling, methimazole starting at 30 mg daily was administered to hyperthyroidism patients, and high-dose intravenous methylprednisolone was administered to ophthalmopathy patients. The 90 to 100 discovery patients were randomly split 7:3 into training and test sets.

With regard to this clonotype: The specificity of this receptor is unknown. No much larger clone exists at a distance of one base, and base qualities are not known.

Beyond this particular receptor, the publication reports: In validation, the model predicted ophthalmopathy progression with over 60% sensitivity and about 73% specificity; roughly 12 predicted patients were CT-confirmed with GO in a median of approximately 6.2 months. In cross-validation, the 13-signature model distinguished ophthalmopathy from stable hyperthyroidism with less than 90% sensitivity and roughly 84% specificity, while in the test set the corresponding values were roughly 80% and 75%. No statistical method was used to predetermine the sample size, and group allocation was not hidden from the investigators. Most of the expanded thyroid clonotypes with a frequency above 0.001 were also detected in blood, and it was suggested that the thyroid immune response may be reflected by blood repertoires.

Trimmed from V: 3 bases; trimmed from J: 5 bases; junction bases lacking a gene match: 3. The germline V gene (reference sequence) yields GTSNPN for CDR1 and SVGIG for CDR2. The CDR3 holds 14 amino acids from the cysteine to the phenylalanine. Only CDR3 DNA remains: 42 bases, in frame from the first base. TCR beta CDR3 regions were amplified from RNA transcripts for repertoire sequencing. The first round was an RT-PCR using HTBI primers with the Qiagen OneStep RT-PCR kit, and this first round was followed by a second-round multiplex PCR, then size selection and purification. Libraries were sequenced paired-end with 100 bp reads on an Illumina HiSeq2000. The authors' pipeline ran thus. SOAPnuke was used to process the reads, removing any read that contained adapters or uncalled bases, had a mean Phred below 15, or lacked an exact match to the constant primer or identifier. High-quality paired reads were merged with COPE v1.2.5. Each unique nucleotide sequence was treated as a clonotype, and MiTCR v1.1 was used to align the clonotypes to the IMGT TRB V, D and J references. Analysis was restricted to V-J combinations with a frequency above 0.0001, which covered roughly 99% of repertoires. A TCR clonal expansion and chaos score per V-J combination was defined as the ratio of F50 clonal expansion to chaos observed in the TCRdist matrix. Welch's t-statistics and random forest were used to reduce the features to 10 to 15 V-J combinations, which were then used as input to a naive Bayes classifier. The Morisita-Horn index was used to measure how similar the thyroid and blood repertoires were. Clones were called with MiXCR by TCRdb after fastp trimmed the public reads at Q25, and only in-frame beta chains were retained. Rows with one shared CDR3 protein collapse into an entry with the most common genes and DNA. TCRdb, not the original authors, processed these V and J calls. Here the sample has about 160,000 distinct CDR3 sequences; over 35% occur a single time. The ten largest clones add up to under 6.5% of the sample.

Patients with ophthalmopathy had moderately to severely active disease, with a Clinical Activity Score of 3 or more, a NOSPECS grade of 4 or more, and a disease duration of less than 3 months. Patients with other autoimmune diseases, uncontrolled infections, pregnancy or lactation were excluded. Clinical symptoms, serum thyroxine, TRAb, thyroid ultrasound and orbital computed tomography formed the basis of the diagnosis. PBMCs were isolated from approximately 10 ml of fresh peripheral blood by Ficoll-Paque density gradient centrifugation. Total RNA was extracted with Trizol reagent and quality-checked on an Agilent 2100 Bioanalyzer.

This sequence was found in a middle-aged woman with Graves' ophthalmopathy. Donor details come from another sample of the same person, matched by shared clones. The chain is encoded by TRBV30 joined to TRBJ1-6, and 8 junction bases match TRBD1. The material sequenced was peripheral blood. The CDR3 region reads CAWSKGQDNSPLHF. The sequenced DNA is TGTGCCTGGAGCAAGGGACAGGATAATTCACCCCTCCACTTT.